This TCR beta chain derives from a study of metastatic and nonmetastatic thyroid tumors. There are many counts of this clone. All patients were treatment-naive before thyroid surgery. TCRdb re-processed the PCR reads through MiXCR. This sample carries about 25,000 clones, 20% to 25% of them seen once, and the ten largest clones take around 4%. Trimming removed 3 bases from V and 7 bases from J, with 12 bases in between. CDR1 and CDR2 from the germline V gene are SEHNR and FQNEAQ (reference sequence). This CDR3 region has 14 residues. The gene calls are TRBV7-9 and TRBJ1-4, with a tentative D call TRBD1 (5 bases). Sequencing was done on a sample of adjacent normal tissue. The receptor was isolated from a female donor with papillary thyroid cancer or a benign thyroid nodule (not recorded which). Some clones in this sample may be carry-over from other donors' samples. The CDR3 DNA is TGTGCCAGCAGCTTGACCGGGGGTGGTGAAAAACTGTTTTTT. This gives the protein CASSLTGGGEKLFF.